This TCR beta chain was recorded in a study of PD-L1 blockade in urothelial cancer. Study-wide context: Patients had been given 0 to 3 earlier chemotherapy regimens. Whole-study findings and limits: It was durable-benefit patients whose tumor-associated blood clones expanded more at 3 weeks.

This CDR3 region has 17 residues. The V and J ends lost 0 bases and 7 bases respectively, with 21 bases between them. CDR1 SEHNR and CDR2 FQNEAQ come from the germline V gene (reference sequence). Worth noting for this clone: Its antigen is currently unknown.

Produced via immunoSEQ multiplex PCR; TCRdb's table is partial and in-frame only. This table has under 40,000 clones, about 89% appearing once. The genes are TRBV7-9 and TRBJ2-5; D not certain. The sequence was obtained from a man aged 55-75 years with urothelial cancer. The sample in question was PBMCs, obtained around atezolizumab (anti-PD-L1) treatment. The CDR3 DNA is TGTGCCAGCAGCTTAGCCCCGTTGTTAGCCCCAAGAGGGACCCAGTACTTC. Its protein product is CASSLAPLLAPRGTQYF. The entire variable domain, with the rest obtained from reference TRBV7-9 and TRBJ2-5, is as follows: DTGVSQNPRHKITKRGQNVTFRCDPISEHNRLYWYRQTLGQGPEFLTYFQNEAQLEKSRLLSDRFSAERPKGSFSTLEIQRTEQGDSAMYLCASSLAPLLAPRGTQYFGPGTRLLVL.